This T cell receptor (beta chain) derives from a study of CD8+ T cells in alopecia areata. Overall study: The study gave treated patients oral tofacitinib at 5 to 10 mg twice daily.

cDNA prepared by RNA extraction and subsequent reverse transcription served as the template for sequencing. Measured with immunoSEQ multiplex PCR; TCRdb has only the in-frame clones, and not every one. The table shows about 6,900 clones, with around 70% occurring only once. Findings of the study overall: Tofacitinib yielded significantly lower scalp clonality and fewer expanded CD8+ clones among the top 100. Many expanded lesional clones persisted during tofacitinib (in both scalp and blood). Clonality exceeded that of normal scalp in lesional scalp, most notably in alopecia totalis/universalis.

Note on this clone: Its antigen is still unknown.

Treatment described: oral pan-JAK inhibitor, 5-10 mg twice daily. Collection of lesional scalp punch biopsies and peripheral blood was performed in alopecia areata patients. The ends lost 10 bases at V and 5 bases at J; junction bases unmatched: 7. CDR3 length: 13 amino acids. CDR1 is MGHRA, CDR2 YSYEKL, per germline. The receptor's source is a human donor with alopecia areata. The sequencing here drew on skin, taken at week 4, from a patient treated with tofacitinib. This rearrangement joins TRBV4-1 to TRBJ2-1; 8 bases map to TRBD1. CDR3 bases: TGCGCCACCGTGGGGGGACAGGACAATGAGCAGTTCTTC. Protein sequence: CATVGGQDNEQFF.